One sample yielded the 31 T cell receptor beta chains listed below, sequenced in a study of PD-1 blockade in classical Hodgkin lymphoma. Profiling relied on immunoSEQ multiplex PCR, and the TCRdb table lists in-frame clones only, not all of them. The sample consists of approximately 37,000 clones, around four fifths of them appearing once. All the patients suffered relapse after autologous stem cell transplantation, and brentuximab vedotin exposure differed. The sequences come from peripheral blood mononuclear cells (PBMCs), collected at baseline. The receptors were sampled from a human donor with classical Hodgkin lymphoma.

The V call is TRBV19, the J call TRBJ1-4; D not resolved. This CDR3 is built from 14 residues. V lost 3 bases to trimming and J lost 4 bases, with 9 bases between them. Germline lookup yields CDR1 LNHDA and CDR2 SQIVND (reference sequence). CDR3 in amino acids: CASSISADNEKLFF. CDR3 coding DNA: TGTGCCAGTAGTATCTCAGCCGATAATGAAAAACTGTTTTTT.

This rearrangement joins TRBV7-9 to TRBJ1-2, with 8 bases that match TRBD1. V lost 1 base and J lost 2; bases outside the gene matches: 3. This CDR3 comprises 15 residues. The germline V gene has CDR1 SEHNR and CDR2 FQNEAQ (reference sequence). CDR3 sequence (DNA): TGTGCCAGCAGCTTAGGGACAGGGCAGAACTATGGCTACACCTTC. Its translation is CASSLGTGQNYGYTF.

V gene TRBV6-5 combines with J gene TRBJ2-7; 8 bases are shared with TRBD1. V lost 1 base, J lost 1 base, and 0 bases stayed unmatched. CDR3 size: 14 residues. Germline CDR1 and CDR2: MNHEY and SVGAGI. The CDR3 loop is CASSYWDRSYEQYF. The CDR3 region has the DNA TGTGCCAGCAGTTACTGGGACAGGTCCTACGAGCAGTACTTC.

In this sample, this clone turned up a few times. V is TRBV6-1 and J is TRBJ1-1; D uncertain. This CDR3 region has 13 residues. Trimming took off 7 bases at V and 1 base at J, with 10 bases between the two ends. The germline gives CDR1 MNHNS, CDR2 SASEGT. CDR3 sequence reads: CASTRTANTEAFF. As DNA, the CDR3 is TGTGCCAGCACCAGGACGGCGAACACTGAAGCTTTCTTT.

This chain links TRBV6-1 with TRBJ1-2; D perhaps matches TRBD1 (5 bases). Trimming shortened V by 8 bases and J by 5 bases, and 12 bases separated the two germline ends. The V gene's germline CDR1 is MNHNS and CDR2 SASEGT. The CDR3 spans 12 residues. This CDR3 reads CASGGEVYGYTF. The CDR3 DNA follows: TGTGCCAGCGGGGGAGAGGTATATGGCTACACCTTC.

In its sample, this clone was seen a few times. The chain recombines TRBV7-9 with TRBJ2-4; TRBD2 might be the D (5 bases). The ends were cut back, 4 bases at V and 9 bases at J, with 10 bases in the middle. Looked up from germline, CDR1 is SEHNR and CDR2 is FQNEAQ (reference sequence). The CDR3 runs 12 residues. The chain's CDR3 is CASSSPGSIQYF. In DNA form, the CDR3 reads TGTGCCAGCAGCTCCCCGGGGAGCATTCAGTACTTC.

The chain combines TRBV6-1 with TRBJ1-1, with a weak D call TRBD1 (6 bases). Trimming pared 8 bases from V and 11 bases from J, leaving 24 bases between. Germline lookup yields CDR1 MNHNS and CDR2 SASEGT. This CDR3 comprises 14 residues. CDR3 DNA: TGTGCCAGCGGTAACCAGGATGGCAGGGGTAAGGCTTTCTTT. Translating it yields CASGNQDGRGKAFF.

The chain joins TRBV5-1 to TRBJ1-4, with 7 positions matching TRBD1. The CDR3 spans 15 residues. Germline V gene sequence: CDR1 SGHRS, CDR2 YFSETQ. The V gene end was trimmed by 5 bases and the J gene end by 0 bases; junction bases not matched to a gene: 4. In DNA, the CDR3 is TGCGCCAGCAGTTCTCAGGGGGCAACTAATGAAAAACTGTTTTTT. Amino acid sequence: CASSSQGATNEKLFF.

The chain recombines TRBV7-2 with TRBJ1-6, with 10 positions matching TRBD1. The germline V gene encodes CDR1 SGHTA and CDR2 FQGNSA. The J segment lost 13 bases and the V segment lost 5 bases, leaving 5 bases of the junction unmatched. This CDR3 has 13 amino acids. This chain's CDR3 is CASSRGTGDPLHF. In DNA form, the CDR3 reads TGTGCCAGCAGCAGAGGGACAGGGGATCCCCTCCACTTT.

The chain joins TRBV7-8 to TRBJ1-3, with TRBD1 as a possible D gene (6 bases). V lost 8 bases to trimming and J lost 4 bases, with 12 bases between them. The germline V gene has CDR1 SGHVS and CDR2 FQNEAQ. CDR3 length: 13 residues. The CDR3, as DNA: TGTGCCAGCGGGACAAACGGAGGAAACACCATATATTTT. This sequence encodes CASGTNGGNTIYF. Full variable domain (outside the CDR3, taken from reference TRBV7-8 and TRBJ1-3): GAGVSQSPRYKVAKRGQDVALRCDPISGHVSLFWYQQALGQGPEFLTYFQNEAQLDKSGLPSDRFFAERPEGSVSTLKIQRTQQEDSAVYLCASGTNGGNTIYFGEGSWLTVV.

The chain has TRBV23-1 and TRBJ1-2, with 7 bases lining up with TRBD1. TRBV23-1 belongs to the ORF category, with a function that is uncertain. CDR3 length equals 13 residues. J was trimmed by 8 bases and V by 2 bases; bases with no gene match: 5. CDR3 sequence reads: CASSQEGARGYTF. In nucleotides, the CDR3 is TGCGCCAGCAGTCAAGAGGGGGCAAGGGGCTACACCTTC.

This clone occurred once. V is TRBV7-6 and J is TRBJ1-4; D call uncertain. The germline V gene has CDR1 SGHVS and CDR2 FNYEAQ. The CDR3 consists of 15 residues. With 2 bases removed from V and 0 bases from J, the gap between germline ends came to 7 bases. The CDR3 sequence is CASSLLGSTNEKLFF. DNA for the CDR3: TGTGCCAGCAGCTTACTGGGCTCAACTAATGAAAAACTGTTTTTT.

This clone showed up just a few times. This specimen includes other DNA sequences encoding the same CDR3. The CDR3 is CASRPAPNEKLFF. The CDR3 bases are TGTGCCAGCAGACCGGCACCTAATGAAAAACTGTTTTTT. The chain joins TRBV6-5 to TRBJ1-4; no definite D call. This CDR3 comprises 13 residues. Germline lookup yields CDR1 MNHEY and CDR2 SVGAGI. The ends were cut back, 6 bases at V and 3 bases at J, with 8 bases in the middle.

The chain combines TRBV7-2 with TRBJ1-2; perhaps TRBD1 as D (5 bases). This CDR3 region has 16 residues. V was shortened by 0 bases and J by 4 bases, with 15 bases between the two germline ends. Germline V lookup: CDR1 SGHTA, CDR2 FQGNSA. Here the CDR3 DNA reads TGTGCCAGCAGCTTAGCGTTACAGGTCGATACCTATGGCTACACCTTC. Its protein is CASSLALQVDTYGYTF.

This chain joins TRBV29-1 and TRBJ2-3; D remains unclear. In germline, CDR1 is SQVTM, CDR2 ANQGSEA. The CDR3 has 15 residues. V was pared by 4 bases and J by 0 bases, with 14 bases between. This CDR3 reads CSVGGPFTSTDTQYF. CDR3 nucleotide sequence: TGCAGCGTTGGCGGACCGTTTACTAGCACAGATACGCAGTATTTT.

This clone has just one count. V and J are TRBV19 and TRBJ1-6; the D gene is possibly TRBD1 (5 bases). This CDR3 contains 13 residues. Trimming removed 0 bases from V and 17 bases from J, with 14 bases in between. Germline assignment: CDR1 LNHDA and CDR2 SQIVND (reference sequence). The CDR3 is CASSIDRGLDIHF. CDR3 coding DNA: TGTGCCAGTAGTATAGATCGGGGACTCGATATCCACTTT.

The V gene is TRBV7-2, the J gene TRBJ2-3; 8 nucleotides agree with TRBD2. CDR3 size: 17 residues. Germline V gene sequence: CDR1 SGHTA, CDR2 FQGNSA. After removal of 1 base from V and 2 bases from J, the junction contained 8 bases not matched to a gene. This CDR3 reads CASSLVVAGSATDTQYF. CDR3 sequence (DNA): TGTGCCAGCAGCTTAGTGGTAGCGGGGTCCGCCACAGATACGCAGTATTTT.

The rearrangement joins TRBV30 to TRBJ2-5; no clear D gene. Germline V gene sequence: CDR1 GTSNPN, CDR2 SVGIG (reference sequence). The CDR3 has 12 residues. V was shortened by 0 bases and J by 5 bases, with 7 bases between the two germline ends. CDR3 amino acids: CAWSVYEETQYF. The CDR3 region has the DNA TGTGCCTGGAGTGTATATGAGGAGACCCAGTACTTC.

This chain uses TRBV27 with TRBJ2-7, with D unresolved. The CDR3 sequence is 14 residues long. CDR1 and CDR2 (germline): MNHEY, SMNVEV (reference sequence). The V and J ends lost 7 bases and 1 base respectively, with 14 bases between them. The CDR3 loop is CASNPTGTSYEQYF. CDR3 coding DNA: TGTGCCAGCAACCCAACGGGCACTTCCTACGAGCAGTACTTC.

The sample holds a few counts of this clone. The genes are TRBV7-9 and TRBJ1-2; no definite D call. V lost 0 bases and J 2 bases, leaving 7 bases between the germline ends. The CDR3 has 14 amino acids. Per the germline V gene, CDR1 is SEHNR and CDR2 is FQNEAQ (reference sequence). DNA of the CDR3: TGTGCCAGCAGCTTAGCGGTCGAAAACTATGGCTACACCTTC. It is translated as CASSLAVENYGYTF. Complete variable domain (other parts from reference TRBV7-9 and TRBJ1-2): DTGVSQNPRHKITKRGQNVTFRCDPISEHNRLYWYRQTLGQGPEFLTYFQNEAQLEKSRLLSDRFSAERPKGSFSTLEIQRTEQGDSAMYLCASSLAVENYGYTFGSGTRLTVV.

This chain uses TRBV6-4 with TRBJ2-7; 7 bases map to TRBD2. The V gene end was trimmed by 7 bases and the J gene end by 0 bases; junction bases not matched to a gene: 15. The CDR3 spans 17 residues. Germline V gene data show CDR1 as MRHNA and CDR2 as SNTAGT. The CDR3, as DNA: TGTGCCAGCACTACCCAGCCCAGGGAGGGTGACTCCTACGAGCAGTACTTC. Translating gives CASTTQPREGDSYEQYF.

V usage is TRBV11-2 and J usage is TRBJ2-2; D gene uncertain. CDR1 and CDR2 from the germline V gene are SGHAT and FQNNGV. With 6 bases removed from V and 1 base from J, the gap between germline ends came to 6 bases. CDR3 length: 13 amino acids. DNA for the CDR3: TGTGCCAGCAGTATCGGGAACACCGGGGAGCTGTTTTTT. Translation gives CASSIGNTGELFF.

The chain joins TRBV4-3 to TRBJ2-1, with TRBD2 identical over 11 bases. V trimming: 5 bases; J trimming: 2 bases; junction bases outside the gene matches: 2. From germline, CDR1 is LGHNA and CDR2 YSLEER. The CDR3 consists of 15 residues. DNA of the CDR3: TGCGCCAGCAGCATACTAGCGGGGGCCTACAATGAGCAGTTCTTC. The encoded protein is CASSILAGAYNEQFF.

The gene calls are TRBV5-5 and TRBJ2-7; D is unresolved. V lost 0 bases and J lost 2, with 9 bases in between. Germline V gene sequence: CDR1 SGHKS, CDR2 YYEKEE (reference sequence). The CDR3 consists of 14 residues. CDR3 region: CASSLAVNAYEQYF. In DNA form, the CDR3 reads TGTGCCAGCAGCTTGGCAGTAAACGCCTACGAGCAGTACTTC.

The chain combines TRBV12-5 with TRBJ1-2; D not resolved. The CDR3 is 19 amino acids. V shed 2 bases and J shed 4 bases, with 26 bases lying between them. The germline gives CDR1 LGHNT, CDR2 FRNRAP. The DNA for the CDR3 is TGTGCTAGTGGTTTGCCCTATCTGGGCAGACAAATTATCAGCTATGGCTACACCTTC. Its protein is CASGLPYLGRQIISYGYTF.

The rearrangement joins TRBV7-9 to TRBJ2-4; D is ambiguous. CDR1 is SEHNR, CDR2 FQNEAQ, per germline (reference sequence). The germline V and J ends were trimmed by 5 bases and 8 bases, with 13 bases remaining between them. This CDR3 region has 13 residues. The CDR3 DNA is TGTGCCAGCAGCCCCCGAGCCGGAGACATTCAGTACTTC. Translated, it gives CASSPRAGDIQYF.

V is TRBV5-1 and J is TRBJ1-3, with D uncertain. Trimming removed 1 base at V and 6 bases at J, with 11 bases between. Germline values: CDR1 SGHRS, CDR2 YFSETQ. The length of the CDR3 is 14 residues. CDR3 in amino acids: CASSLLGLENTIYF. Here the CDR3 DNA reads TGCGCCAGCAGCTTGTTGGGTTTGGAAAACACCATATATTTT.

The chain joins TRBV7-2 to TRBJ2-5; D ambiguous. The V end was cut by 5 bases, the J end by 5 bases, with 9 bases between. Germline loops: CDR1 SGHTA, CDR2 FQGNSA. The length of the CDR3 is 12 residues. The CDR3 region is CASSRRQETQYF. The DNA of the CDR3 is TGTGCCAGCAGCCGCCGCCAGGAGACCCAGTACTTC.

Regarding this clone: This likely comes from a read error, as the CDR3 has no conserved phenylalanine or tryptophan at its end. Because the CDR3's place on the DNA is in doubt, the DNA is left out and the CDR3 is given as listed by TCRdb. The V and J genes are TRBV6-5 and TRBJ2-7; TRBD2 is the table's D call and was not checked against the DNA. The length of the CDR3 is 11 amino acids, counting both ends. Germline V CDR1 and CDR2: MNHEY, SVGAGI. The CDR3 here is CASGEGYPSSA.

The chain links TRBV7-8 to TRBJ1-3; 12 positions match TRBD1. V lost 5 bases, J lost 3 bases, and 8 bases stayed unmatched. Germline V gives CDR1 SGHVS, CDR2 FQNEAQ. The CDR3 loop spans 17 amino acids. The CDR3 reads CASSPRDRGLGGNTIYF. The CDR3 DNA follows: TGTGCCAGCAGCCCACGGGACAGGGGGCTGGGTGGAAACACCATATATTTT.

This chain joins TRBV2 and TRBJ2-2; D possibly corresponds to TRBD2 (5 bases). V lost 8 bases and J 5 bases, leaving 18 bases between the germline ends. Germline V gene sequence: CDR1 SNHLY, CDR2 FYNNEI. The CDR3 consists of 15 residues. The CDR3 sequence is CASSSGLTATGELFF. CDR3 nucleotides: TGTGCCAGCTCCTCCGGACTCACAGCAACCGGGGAGCTGTTTTTT.